The source of this T cell receptor beta chain is a study of Graves' ophthalmopathy and Graves' hyperthyroidism. Germline V gives CDR1 SGHTA, CDR2 FQGNSA. The ends lost 2 bases at V and 6 bases at J; junction bases unmatched: 6. The CDR3 length is 14 residues. This clonotype was counted only a few times. RNA transcripts served as template for amplifying TCR beta CDR3 sequences. Second-round multiplex PCR followed a first-round RT-PCR using HTBI primers. TCRdb redid the calling of the multiplex PCR reads with MiXCR, one entry per CDR3 protein. The data show fewer than 650,000 distinct CDR3 sequences, 22% seen once.

The chain employs TRBV7-2 and TRBJ2-7; 8 bases match TRBD1. Material: peripheral blood. The TCR originated in a woman under 30 with stable Graves' hyperthyroidism. Some clones in this sample may be carry-over from other donors' samples. CDR3 bases: TGTGCCAGCAGCTTAATTTCCAGGGGGCTCGAGCAGTACTTC. Residues: CASSLISRGLEQYF.